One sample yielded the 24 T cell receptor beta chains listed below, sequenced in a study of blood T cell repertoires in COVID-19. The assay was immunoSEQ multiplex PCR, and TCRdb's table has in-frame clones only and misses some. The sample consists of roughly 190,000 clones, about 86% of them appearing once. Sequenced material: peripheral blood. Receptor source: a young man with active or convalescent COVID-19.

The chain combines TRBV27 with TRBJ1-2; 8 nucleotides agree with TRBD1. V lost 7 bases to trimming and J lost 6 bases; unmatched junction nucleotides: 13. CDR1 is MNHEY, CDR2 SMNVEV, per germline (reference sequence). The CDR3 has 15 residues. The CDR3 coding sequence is TGTGCCAGCACCCCGCTCGGGCAGGGGGCGCATGGCTACACCTTC. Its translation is CASTPLGQGAHGYTF.

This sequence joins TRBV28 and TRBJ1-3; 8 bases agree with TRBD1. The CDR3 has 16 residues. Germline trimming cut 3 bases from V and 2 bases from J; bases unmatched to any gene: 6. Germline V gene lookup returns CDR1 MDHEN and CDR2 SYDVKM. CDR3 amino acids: CASSFLTDRAGNTIYF. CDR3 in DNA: TGTGCCAGCAGTTTTTTGACGGACAGGGCTGGAAACACCATATATTTT.

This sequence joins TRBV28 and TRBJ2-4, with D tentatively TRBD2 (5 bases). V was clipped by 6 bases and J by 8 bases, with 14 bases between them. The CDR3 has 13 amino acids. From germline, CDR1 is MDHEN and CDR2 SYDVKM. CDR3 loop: CASRYRGSDIQYF. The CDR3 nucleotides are TGTGCCAGCAGGTATAGAGGGTCGGACATTCAGTACTTC.

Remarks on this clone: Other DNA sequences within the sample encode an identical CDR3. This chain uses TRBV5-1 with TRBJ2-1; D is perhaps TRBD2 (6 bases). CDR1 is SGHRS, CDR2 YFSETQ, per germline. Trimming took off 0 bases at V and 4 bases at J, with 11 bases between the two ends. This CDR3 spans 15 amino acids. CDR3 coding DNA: TGCGCCAGCAGCTTGGACGGGGGATCGTACAATGAGCAGTTCTTC. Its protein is CASSLDGGSYNEQFF.

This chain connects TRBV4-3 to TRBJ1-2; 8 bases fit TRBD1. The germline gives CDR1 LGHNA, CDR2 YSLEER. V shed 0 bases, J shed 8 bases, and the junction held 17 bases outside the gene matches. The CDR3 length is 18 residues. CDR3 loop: CASSQDLGQVGTYGGYTF. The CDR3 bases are TGCGCCAGCAGCCAAGATCTGGGACAGGTGGGGACTTACGGCGGCTACACCTTC.

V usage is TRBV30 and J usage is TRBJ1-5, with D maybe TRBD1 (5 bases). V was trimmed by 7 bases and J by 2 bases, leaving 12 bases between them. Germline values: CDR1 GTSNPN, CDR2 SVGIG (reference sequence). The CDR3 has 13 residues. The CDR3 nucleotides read TGTGCCTCCGATCAGGGTGGCAATCAGCCCCAGCATTTT. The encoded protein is CASDQGGNQPQHF.

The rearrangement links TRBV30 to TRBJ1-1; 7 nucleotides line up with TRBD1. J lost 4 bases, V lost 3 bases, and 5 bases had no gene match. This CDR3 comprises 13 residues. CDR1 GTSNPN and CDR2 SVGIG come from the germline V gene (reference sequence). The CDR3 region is CAWSGQASTEAFF. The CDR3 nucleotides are TGTGCCTGGAGCGGACAGGCCTCCACTGAAGCTTTCTTT.

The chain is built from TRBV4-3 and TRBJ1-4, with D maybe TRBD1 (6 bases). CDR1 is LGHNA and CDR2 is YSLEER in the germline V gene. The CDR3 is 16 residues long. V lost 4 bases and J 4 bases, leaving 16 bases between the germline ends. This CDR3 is CASSPYPGVSNEKLFF. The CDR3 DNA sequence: TGCGCCAGCAGCCCATACCCAGGGGTTAGTAATGAAAAACTGTTTTTT.

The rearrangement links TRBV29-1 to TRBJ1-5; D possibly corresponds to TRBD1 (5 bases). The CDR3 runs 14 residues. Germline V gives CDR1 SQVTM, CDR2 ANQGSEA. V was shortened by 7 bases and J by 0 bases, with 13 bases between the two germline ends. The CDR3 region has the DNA TGCAGCGCCCAGGGTTTCGATAGCAATCAGCCCCAGCATTTT. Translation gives CSAQGFDSNQPQHF.

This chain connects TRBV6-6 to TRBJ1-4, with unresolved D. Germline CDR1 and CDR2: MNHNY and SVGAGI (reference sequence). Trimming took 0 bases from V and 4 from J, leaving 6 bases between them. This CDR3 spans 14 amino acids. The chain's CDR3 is CASSYSTVNEKLFF. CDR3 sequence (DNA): TGTGCCAGCAGTTACTCAACGGTTAATGAAAAACTGTTTTTT.

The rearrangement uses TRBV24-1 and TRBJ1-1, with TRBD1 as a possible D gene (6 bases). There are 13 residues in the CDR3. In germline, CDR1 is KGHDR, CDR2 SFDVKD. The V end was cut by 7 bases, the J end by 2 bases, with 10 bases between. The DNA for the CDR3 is TGTGCCACCAGAGGACAGAGAAACACTGAAGCTTTCTTT. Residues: CATRGQRNTEAFF.

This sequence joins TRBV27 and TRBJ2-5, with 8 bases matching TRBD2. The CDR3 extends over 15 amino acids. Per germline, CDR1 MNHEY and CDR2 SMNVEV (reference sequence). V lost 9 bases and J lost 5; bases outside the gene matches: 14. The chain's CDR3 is CASSKGAGVRETQYF. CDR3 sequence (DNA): TGTGCCAGTTCGAAAGGAGCGGGGGTGCGGGAGACCCAGTACTTC.

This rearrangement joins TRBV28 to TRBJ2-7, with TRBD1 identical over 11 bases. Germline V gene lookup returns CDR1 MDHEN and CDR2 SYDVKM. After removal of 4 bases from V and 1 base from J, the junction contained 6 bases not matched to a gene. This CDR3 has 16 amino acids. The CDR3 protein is CASSSAGQGDSYEQYV. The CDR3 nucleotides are TGTGCCAGCAGTTCAGCGGGACAGGGGGATTCCTACGAGCAGTACGTC.

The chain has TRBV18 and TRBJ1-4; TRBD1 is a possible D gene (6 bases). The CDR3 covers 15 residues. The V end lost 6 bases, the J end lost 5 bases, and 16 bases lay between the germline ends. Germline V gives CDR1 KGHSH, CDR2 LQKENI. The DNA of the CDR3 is TGTGCCAGCTCGGCCTCGGACAGAAAAAATGAAAAACTGTTTTTT. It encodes CASSASDRKNEKLFF.

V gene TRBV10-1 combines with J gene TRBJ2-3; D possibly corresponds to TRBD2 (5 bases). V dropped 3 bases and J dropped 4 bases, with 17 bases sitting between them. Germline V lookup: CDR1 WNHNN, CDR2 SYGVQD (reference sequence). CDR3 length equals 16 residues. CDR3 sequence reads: CASSEEGPGKADTQYF. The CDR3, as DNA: TGCGCCAGCAGTGAAGAGGGCCCGGGAAAAGCAGATACGCAGTATTTT.

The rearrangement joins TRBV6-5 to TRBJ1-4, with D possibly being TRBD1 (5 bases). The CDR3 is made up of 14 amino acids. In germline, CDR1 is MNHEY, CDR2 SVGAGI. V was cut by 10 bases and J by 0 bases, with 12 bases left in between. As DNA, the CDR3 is TGTGCCACCACAAAGGGGTCAACTAATGAAAAACTGTTTTTT. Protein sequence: CATTKGSTNEKLFF.

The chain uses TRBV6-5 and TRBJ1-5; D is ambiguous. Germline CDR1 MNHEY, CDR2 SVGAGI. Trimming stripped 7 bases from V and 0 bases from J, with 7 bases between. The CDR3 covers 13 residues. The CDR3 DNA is TGTGCCAGCAAACAGTATAGCAATCAGCCCCAGCATTTT. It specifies CASKQYSNQPQHF.

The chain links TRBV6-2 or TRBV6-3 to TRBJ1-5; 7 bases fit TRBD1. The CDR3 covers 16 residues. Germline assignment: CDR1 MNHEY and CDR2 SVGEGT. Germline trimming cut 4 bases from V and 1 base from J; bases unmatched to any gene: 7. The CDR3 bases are TGTGCCAGCAGTTCCGACAGGGCGGGAAGCAATCAGCCCCAGCATTTT. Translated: CASSSDRAGSNQPQHF.

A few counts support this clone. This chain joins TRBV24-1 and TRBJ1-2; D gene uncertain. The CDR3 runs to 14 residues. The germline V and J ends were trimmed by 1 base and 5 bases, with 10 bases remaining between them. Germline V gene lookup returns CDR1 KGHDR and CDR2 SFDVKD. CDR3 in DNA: TGTGCCACCAGTGATTTTAGAACGGTTTATGGCTACACCTTC. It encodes CATSDFRTVYGYTF.

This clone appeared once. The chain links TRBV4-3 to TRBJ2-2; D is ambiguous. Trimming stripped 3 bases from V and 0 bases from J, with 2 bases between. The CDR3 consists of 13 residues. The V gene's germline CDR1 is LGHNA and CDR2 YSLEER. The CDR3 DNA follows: TGCGCCAGCAGCCACTCGAACACCGGGGAGCTGTTTTTT. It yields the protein CASSHSNTGELFF.

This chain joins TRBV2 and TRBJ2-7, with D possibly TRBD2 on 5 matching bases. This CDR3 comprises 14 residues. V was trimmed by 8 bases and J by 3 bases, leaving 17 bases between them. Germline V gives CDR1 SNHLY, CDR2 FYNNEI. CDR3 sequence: CASLSRGTDYEQYF. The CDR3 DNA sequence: TGTGCCAGCCTCTCCCGGGGTACGGACTACGAGCAGTACTTC.

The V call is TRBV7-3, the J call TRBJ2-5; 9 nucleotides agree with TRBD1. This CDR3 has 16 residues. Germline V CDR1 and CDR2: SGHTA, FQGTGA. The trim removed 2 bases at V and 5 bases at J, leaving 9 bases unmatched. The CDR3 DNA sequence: TGTGCCAGCAGCTTAGGCGCACAGGGGGCGGGGGAGACCCAGTACTTC. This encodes CASSLGAQGAGETQYF. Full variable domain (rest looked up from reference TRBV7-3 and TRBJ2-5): GAGVSQTPSNKVTEKGKYVELRCDPISGHTALYWYRQSLGQGPEFLIYFQGTGAADDSGLPNDRFFAVRPEGSVSTLKIQRTERGDSAVYLCASSLGAQGAGETQYFGPGTRLLVL.

The CDR3 is CASSLDRATYGYTF. CDR3 sequence (DNA): TGTGCCAGCAGCTTAGACAGGGCCACGTATGGCTACACCTTC. V usage is TRBV7-2 and J usage is TRBJ1-2; TRBD1 might be the D (6 bases). Trimming stripped 1 base from V and 5 bases from J, with 11 bases between. The CDR3 runs 14 residues. CDR1 SGHTA and CDR2 FQGNSA come from the germline V gene.

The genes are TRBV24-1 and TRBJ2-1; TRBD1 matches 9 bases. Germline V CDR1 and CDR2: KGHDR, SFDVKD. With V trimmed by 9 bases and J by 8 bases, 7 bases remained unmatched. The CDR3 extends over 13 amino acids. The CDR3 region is CATQGQGLDEQFF. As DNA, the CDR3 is TGTGCCACCCAGGGACAGGGTTTGGATGAGCAGTTCTTC.